A selection of T cell receptor beta chains follows, all from one sample in a study of T cell changes during pregnancy in multiple sclerosis. The repertoire was sequenced with immunoSEQ multiplex PCR; TCRdb's copy has only in-frame clones and lacks some. The sample includes about 51,000 clones, roughly 92% of them seen just once. Source: CD4+ T cells from peripheral blood mononuclear cells, taken in the second trimester of pregnancy. These receptors originate from a female donor with multiple sclerosis, enrolled in a pregnancy study. Each CDR3 is given with its conserved first and last residue. The D gene is left open where the match is weak. Size is stated for part of the rows, as once, few or many counts, or as a class when the clone is expanded.

abundance	d_gene	v_gene	j_gene	CDR3aa	CDR3nt
-	TRBD1	TRBV7-3	TRBJ1-2	CASSPQGAGGYTF	TGTGCCAGCAGCCCCCAGGGGGCCGGCGGCTACACCTTC
-	-	TRBV9	TRBJ1-5	CASSVGGSNQPQHF	TGTGCCAGCAGCGTGGGGGGTAGCAATCAGCCCCAGCATTTT
-	TRBD1	TRBV6-5	TRBJ2-4	CASSYSGQGIDIQYF	TGTGCCAGCAGTTACTCGGGACAGGGTATAGACATTCAGTACTTC
-	-	TRBV19	TRBJ1-5	CASSPEALRNQPQHF	TGTGCCAGTAGTCCCGAAGCTTTGCGCAATCAGCCCCAGCATTTT
-	-	TRBV5-4	TRBJ2-5	CASSLKSAGETQYF	TGTGCCAGCAGCTTGAAAAGCGCTGGAGAGACCCAGTACTTC
-	TRBD2	TRBV5-4	TRBJ2-5	CASSLSGLGQYMQETQYF	TGTGCCAGCAGCTTGTCTGGACTAGGCCAATATATGCAAGAGACCCAGTACTTC
-	TRBD2	TRBV7-2	TRBJ2-2	CASSLVASGGAYTGELFF	TGTGCCAGCAGCTTAGTTGCTAGCGGGGGGGCTTACACCGGGGAGCTGTTTTTT
-	-	TRBV9	TRBJ2-3	CASSVANLGGTDTQYF	TGTGCCAGCAGCGTAGCCAATTTAGGGGGCACAGATACGCAGTATTTT
-	-	TRBV7-3	TRBJ1-5	CASSAHYNQPQHF	TGTGCCAGCAGCGCGCATTACAATCAGCCCCAGCATTTT
-	-	TRBV7-2	TRBJ2-3	CASSLPSTDTQYF	TGTGCCAGCAGCTTACCTTCCACAGATACGCAGTATTTT
once	-	TRBV6-5	TRBJ2-7	CASSLAPTGVYEQYF	TGTGCCAGCAGTCTTGCTCCGACAGGTGTCTACGAGCAGTACTTC
few	-	TRBV6-1	TRBJ1-1	CASRKTGVAEAFF	TGTGCCAGCAGGAAGACAGGTGTGGCTGAAGCTTTCTTT
few	-	TRBV6-6	TRBJ2-7	CASRDSETRVQYF	TGTGCCAGCAGGGACTCCGAGACTAGGGTGCAGTACTTC
-	TRBD2	TRBV19	TRBJ2-2	CASSIRGLAGGITGELFF	TGTGCCAGTAGTATCAGGGGGCTAGCGGGGGGGATCACCGGGGAGCTGTTTTTT
-	TRBD1	TRBV19	TRBJ1-5	CASSIQGGYSNQPQHF	TGTGCCAGTAGTATACAGGGGGGATATAGCAATCAGCCCCAGCATTTT
once	-	TRBV29-1	TRBJ2-1	CSVARGFNEQFF	TGCAGCGTCGCCCGAGGTTTCAATGAGCAGTTCTTC
-	-	TRBV19	TRBJ1-3	CASSMLQRHSGNTIYF	TGTGCCAGTAGTATGTTGCAGCGTCACTCTGGAAACACCATATATTTT
-	-	TRBV7-2	TRBJ1-2	CASSNRALRGYTF	TGTGCCAGCAGTAACAGGGCCTTAAGAGGCTACACCTTC
-	TRBD1	TRBV4-3	TRBJ1-1	CASSQDPSYRGYTEAFF	TGCGCCAGCAGCCAAGACCCTTCATACAGGGGATATACTGAAGCTTTCTTT
-	-	TRBV4-1	TRBJ1-4	CASSADLVAPNEKLFF	TGCGCCAGCAGCGCAGATCTCGTTGCACCTAATGAAAAACTGTTTTTT
-	TRBD1	TRBV6-5	TRBJ1-3	CASKGTGGGGNTIYF	TGTGCCAGCAAAGGTACAGGGGGAGGTGGAAACACCATATATTTT
-	-	TRBV7-2	TRBJ2-5	CASSLRREETQYF	TGTGCCAGCAGCTTACGCAGGGAAGAGACCCAGTACTTC
-	TRBD1	TRBV30	TRBJ1-3	CASWIQGGGNTIYF	TGTGCCTCGTGGATACAGGGGGGGGGAAACACCATATATTTT
-	-	TRBV25-1	TRBJ1-2	CASSHPEAYGYTF	TGTGCCAGCAGCCACCCCGAGGCCTATGGCTACACCTTC
-	-	TRBV4-3	TRBJ2-2	CASSQAFGVYTGELFF	TGCGCCAGCAGCCAGGCTTTCGGAGTGTACACCGGGGAGCTGTTTTTT
-	TRBD1	TRBV30	TRBJ1-1	CACPVTGAETEAFF	TGTGCCTGCCCCGTGACAGGGGCCGAGACTGAAGCTTTCTTT
-	TRBD1	TRBV4-3	TRBJ2-7	CASSPQGVANEQYF	TGCGCCAGCAGCCCTCAGGGGGTTGCTAACGAGCAGTACTTC
-	-	TRBV5-4	TRBJ1-1	CASRPRGMNTEAFF	TGTGCCAGCAGACCCAGGGGAATGAACACTGAAGCTTTCTTT
-	TRBD2	TRBV19	TRBJ2-2	CASSFRLAGGTGELFF	TGTGCCAGTAGTTTTAGACTAGCGGGGGGGACCGGGGAGCTGTTTTTT
-	TRBD2	TRBV7-3	TRBJ2-2	CASSLNPLAGRTGELFF	TGTGCCAGCAGCTTAAACCCGCTAGCGGGGAGAACCGGGGAGCTGTTTTTT
-	-	TRBV5-1	TRBJ2-2	CASSSKKRQDGELFF	TGCGCCAGCAGCTCGAAGAAACGACAGGATGGGGAGCTGTTTTTT
-	TRBD1	TRBV10-3	TRBJ1-1	CAIRDRDMNTEAFF	TGTGCCATCAGGGACAGGGACATGAACACTGAAGCTTTCTTT
once	TRBD2	TRBV7-9	TRBJ2-3	CASSRRVISGNTDTQYF	TGTGCCAGCAGCCGTCGGGTGATTAGCGGGAACACAGATACGCAGTATTTT
-	-	TRBV7-3	TRBJ2-2	CASSLVGGPFTGELFF	TGTGCCAGCAGCTTAGTCGGGGGGCCGTTCACCGGGGAGCTGTTTTTT
-	-	TRBV18	TRBJ1-2	CASSLDRYNWNGYTF	TGTGCCAGCTCACTCGACAGGTACAATTGGAATGGCTACACCTTC
-	-	TRBV7-8	TRBJ1-3	CASSLVPTGSSGNTIYF	TGTGCCAGCAGCTTAGTCCCGACAGGTAGCTCTGGAAACACCATATATTTT
-	-	TRBV6-4	TRBJ1-5	CASSEAGTNQPQHF	TGTGCCAGCAGTGAGGCAGGGACAAACCAGCCCCAGCATTTT
once	-	TRBV6-1	TRBJ1-2	CASSTDTWGYTF	TGTGCCAGCAGTACGGACACCTGGGGCTACACCTTC
-	TRBD1	TRBV19	TRBJ1-5	CASSTPGQGRNQPQHF	TGTGCCAGTAGTACCCCCGGACAGGGGCGCAATCAGCCCCAGCATTTT